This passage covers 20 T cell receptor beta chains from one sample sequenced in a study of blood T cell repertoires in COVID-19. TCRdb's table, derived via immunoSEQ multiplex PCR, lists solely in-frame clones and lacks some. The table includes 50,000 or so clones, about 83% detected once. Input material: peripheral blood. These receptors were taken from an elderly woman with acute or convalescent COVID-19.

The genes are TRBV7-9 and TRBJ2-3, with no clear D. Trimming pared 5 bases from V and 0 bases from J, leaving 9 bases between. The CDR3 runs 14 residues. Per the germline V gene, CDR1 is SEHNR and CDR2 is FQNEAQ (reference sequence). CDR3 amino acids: CASSVGVSTDTQYF. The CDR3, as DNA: TGTGCCAGCAGCGTCGGAGTCAGCACAGATACGCAGTATTTT.

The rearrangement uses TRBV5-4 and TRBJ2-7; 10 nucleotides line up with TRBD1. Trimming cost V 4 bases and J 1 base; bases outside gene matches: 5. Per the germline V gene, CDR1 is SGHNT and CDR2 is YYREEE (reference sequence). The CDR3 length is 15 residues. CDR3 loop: CASSPRTGGSYEQYF. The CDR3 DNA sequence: TGTGCCAGCAGCCCGAGGACAGGGGGTTCCTACGAGCAGTACTTC.

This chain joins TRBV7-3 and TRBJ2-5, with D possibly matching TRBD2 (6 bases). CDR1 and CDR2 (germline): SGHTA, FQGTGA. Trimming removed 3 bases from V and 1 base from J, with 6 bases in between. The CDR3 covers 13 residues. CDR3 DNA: TGTGCCAGCAGCTTGGGACTCCAAGAGACCCAGTACTTC. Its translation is CASSLGLQETQYF.

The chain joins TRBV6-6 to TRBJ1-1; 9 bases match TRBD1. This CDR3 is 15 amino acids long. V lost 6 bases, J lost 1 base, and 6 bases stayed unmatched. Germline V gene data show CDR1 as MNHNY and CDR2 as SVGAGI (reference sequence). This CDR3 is CASSQGTGRNTEAFF. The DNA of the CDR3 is TGTGCCAGCAGCCAGGGGACAGGGAGGAACACTGAAGCTTTCTTT.

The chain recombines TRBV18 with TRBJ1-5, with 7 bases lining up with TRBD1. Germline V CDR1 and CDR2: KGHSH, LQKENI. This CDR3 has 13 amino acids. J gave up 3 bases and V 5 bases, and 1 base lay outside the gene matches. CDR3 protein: CASSGQANQPQHF. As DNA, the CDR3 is TGTGCCAGCTCAGGACAGGCCAATCAGCCCCAGCATTTT. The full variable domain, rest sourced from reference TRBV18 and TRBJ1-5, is NAGVMQNPRHLVRRRGQEARLRCSPMKGHSHVYWYRQLPEEGLKFMVYLQKENIIDESGMPKERFSAEFPKEGPSILRIQQVVRGDSAAYFCASSGQANQPQHFGDGTRLSIL.

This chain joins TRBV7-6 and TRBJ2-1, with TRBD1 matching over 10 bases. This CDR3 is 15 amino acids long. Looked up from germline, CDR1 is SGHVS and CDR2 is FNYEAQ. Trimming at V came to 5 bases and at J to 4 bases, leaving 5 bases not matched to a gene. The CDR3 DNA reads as TGTGCCAGCAGCCGCACGGGACAGGGGTACAATGAGCAGTTCTTC. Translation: CASSRTGQGYNEQFF.

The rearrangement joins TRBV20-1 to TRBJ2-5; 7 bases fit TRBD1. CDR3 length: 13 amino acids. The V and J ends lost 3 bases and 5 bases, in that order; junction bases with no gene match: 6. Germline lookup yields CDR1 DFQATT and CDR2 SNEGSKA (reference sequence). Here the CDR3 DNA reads TGCAGTGCTAGTAAGGGGGCCGAGGAGACCCAGTACTTC. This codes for CSASKGAEETQYF.

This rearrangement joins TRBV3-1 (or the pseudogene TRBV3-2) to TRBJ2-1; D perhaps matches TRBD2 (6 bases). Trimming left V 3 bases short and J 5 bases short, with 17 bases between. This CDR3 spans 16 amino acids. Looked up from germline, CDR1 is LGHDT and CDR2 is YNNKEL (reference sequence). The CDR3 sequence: CASSHGGGHTHNEQFF. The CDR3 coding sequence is TGTGCCAGCAGCCATGGGGGAGGCCACACCCACAATGAGCAGTTCTTC.

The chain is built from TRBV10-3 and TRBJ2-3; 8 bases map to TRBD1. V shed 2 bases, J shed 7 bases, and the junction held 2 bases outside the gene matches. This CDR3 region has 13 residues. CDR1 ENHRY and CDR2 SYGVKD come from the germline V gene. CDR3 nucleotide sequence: TGTGCCATCAGTGAGGACAGGGGTAATACGCAGTATTTT. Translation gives CAISEDRGNTQYF.

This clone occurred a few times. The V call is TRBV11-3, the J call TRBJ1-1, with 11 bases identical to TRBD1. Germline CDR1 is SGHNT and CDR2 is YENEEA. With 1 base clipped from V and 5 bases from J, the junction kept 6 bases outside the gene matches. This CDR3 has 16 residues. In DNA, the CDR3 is TGTGCCAGCAGCTTAGCACCGGGACAGGGGGGTACTGAAGCTTTCTTT. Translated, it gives CASSLAPGQGGTEAFF.

The CDR3 here is CASSIRTGIGEAFF. The DNA for the CDR3 is TGTGCCAGTAGTATCCGGACAGGGATTGGTGAAGCTTTCTTT. The chain carries TRBV19 and TRBJ1-1; 8 bases match TRBD1. CDR1 LNHDA and CDR2 SQIVND come from the germline V gene (reference sequence). After removal of 3 bases from V and 7 bases from J, the junction contained 7 bases not matched to a gene. The CDR3 runs 14 residues.

In nucleotides, the CDR3 is TGTGCCACCAGCAGAGATTTCGGGAGCAATCAGCCCCAGCATTTT. Residues: CATSRDFGSNQPQHF. The genes are TRBV15 and TRBJ1-5; D remains ambiguous. Germline-derived CDR1 and CDR2 are LNHNV and YYDKDF (reference sequence). This CDR3 is built from 15 residues. Trimming pared 0 bases from V and 1 base from J, leaving 7 bases between.

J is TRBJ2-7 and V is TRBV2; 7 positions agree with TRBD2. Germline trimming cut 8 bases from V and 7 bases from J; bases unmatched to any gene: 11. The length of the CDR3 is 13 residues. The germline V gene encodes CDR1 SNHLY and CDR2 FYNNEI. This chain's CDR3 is CASSFSGGAEQYV. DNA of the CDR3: TGTGCCAGCTCGTTTTCGGGAGGAGCTGAGCAGTACGTC.

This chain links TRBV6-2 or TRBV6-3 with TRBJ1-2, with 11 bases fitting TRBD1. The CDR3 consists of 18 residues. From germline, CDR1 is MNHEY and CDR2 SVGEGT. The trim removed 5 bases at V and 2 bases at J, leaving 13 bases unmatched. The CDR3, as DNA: TGTGCCAGCAGTCGGACAGGGGGCGAACTCCAAACGAACTATGGCTACACCTTC. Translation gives CASSRTGGELQTNYGYTF.

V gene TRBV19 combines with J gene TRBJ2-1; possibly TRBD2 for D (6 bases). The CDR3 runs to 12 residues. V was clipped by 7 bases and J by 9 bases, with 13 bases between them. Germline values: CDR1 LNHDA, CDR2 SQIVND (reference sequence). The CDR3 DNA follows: TGTGCCAGTACCAAGACTAGATTTGAGCAGTTCTTC. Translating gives CASTKTRFEQFF.

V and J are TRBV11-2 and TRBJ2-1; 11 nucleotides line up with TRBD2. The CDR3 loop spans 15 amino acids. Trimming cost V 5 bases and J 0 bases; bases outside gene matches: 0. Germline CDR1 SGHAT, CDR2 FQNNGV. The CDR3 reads CASSTSGGSYNEQFF. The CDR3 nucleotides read TGTGCCAGCAGCACTAGCGGGGGCTCCTACAATGAGCAGTTCTTC.

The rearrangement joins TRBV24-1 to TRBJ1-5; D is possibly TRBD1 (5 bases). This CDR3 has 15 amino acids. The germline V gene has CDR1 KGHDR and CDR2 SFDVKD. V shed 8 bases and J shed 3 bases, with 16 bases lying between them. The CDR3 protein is CATTPGRQYNQPQHF. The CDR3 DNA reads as TGTGCCACCACCCCCGGTAGACAGTACAATCAGCCCCAGCATTTT.

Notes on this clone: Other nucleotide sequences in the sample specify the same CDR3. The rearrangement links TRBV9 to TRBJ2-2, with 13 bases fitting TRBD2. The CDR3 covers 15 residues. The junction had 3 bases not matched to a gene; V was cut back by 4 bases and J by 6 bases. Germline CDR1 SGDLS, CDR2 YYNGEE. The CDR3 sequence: CASSPGLAGSGELFF. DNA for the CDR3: TGTGCCAGCAGCCCGGGACTAGCGGGGTCCGGGGAGCTGTTTTTT.

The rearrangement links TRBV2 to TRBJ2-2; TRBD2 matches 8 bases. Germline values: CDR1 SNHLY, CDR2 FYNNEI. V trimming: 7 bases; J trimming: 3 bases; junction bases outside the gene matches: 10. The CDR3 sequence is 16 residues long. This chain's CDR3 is CASKEVAGPYTGELFF. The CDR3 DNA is TGTGCCAGCAAAGAGGTAGCGGGACCTTACACCGGGGAGCTGTTTTTT.

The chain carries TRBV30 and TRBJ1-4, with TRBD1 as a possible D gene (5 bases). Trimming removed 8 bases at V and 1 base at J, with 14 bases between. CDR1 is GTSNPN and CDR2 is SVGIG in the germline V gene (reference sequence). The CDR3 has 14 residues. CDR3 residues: CAGAPWGTNEKLFF. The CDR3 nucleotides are TGTGCCGGGGCCCCCTGGGGAACTAATGAAAAACTGTTTTTT.